These 9 T cell receptor beta chains share one sample of origin, sequenced in a study of T cell changes during pregnancy in multiple sclerosis (dated by TCRdb to 2018 to 2020). Receptor libraries were prepared by the immunoSEQ multiplex PCR assay. Not all clones reach the TCRdb copy of this immuneACCESS table, which keeps in-frame sequences only. Checked studies attribute under half of the gap to unresolved V genes and leave the rest unexplained. The sample table holds about 46,000 clones, of which more than 85% were seen once. The ten most abundant clones make up 9% of the sample. The sequencing here drew on CD8+ T cells from peripheral blood mononuclear cells, taken after pregnancy. The source is a female donor with multiple sclerosis, enrolled in a pregnancy study.

In the case of this clone: The same CDR3 can be traced to other DNA sequences in this sample. The chain is built from TRBV7-2 and TRBJ2-3; D ambiguous. Germline-derived CDR1 and CDR2 are SGHTA and FQGNSA. The CDR3 has 12 amino acids. Trimming removed 5 bases at V and 4 bases at J, with 7 bases between. The CDR3 coding sequence is TGTGCCAGCAGCCTAGGCGCAGATACGCAGTATTTT. Protein product: CASSLGADTQYF.

The chain carries TRBV10-1 and TRBJ2-1; 8 nucleotides align to TRBD1. V shed 2 bases, J shed 1 base, and the junction held 4 bases outside the gene matches. Germline V gene data show CDR1 as WNHNN and CDR2 as SYGVQD (reference sequence). CDR3 length: 16 amino acids. Here the CDR3 reads CASSETTGDSYNEQFF. The CDR3 DNA follows: TGCGCCAGCAGTGAGACGACAGGGGATTCCTACAATGAGCAGTTCTTC.

The rearrangement joins TRBV2 to TRBJ1-2; D remains unclear. Germline V gene data show CDR1 as SNHLY and CDR2 as FYNNEI. V shed 3 bases and J shed 8 bases, with 13 bases lying between them. The length of the CDR3 is 13 residues. CDR3 nucleotide sequence: TGTGCCAGCAGTGACTACAGCCTGTACGGCTACACCTTC. The encoded protein is CASSDYSLYGYTF.

The V call is TRBV10-3, the J call TRBJ2-3; tentatively, D is TRBD2 (6 bases). In germline, CDR1 is ENHRY, CDR2 SYGVKD. V dropped 6 bases and J dropped 0 bases, with 22 bases sitting between them. The CDR3 has 18 amino acids. The CDR3 is CAISAPPLAGLSTDTQYF. The CDR3 DNA follows: TGTGCCATCAGCGCCCCTCCTCTGGCGGGGTTGAGCACAGATACGCAGTATTTT.

Comment on this clone: In the same sample, other DNA sequences code for this CDR3. The CDR3 is CASSVGGGWETQYF. The CDR3 bases are TGTGCCAGCAGCGTAGGCGGCGGATGGGAGACCCAGTACTTC. This chain uses TRBV9 with TRBJ2-5; D remains ambiguous. The germline CDR1 and CDR2 sequences are SGDLS and YYNGEE. The CDR3 extends over 14 amino acids. Deletions cut 0 bases from V and 5 bases from J, with 11 bases between.

This sequence joins TRBV11-2 and TRBJ2-1, with D possibly matching TRBD1 (6 bases). The V gene lost 10 bases and the J gene lost 0 bases, with 16 bases spanning the gap. Per the germline V gene, CDR1 is SGHAT and CDR2 is FQNNGV. This CDR3 is 15 amino acids long. CDR3 protein: CATRDRRSSYNEQFF. The CDR3, as DNA: TGTGCCACACGTGACAGGCGCAGCTCCTACAATGAGCAGTTCTTC. The full variable domain, in which reference TRBV11-2 and TRBJ2-1 provide the parts outside the CDR3, is EAGVAQSPRYKIIEKRQSVAFWCNPISGHATLYWYQQILGQGPKLLIQFQNNGVVDDSQLPKDRFSAERLKGVDSTLKIQPAKLEDSAVYLCATRDRRSSYNEQFFGPGTRLTVL.

V usage is TRBV7-6 and J usage is TRBJ1-2; 9 bases match TRBD1. Germline CDR1 reads SGHVS; CDR2 reads FNYEAQ. The CDR3 is made up of 15 amino acids. V lost 1 base, J lost 7 bases, and 7 bases stayed unmatched. This CDR3 reads CASSLVPGQGGGYTF. CDR3 nucleotide sequence: TGTGCCAGCAGCTTAGTACCGGGACAGGGAGGTGGCTACACCTTC.

This chain uses TRBV27 with TRBJ1-1; unclear D gene. V shed 0 bases and J shed 0 bases, with 11 bases lying between them. CDR3 size: 16 residues. Germline CDR1 MNHEY, CDR2 SMNVEV (reference sequence). The DNA for the CDR3 is TGTGCCAGCAGTTTATCACTCCAGACTGTGAACACTGAAGCTTTCTTT. It encodes CASSLSLQTVNTEAFF.

V and J are TRBV6-6 and TRBJ1-2; no definite D call. CDR3 size: 13 residues. CDR1 is MNHNY, CDR2 SVGAGI, per germline (reference sequence). V was shortened by 6 bases and J by 8 bases, with 16 bases between the two germline ends. The CDR3 sequence: CASRDRTVGGYTF. In nucleotides, the CDR3 is TGTGCCAGCAGGGATCGGACTGTTGGCGGCTACACCTTC.